This entry features one T cell receptor beta chain sequence. What it recognizes is unknown. Those patients picked for sequencing had displayed CD8+CD57+ cell expansion on flow cytometry. Among the patients, all had severe acquired aplastic anemia. Genomic DNA acted as the template from which TCR beta VDJ combination and CDR3 sequence profiling were carried out. MiXCR, applied by TCRdb to the reads, yields one record per CDR3 protein. The repertoire holds 200,000 to 250,000 distinct CDR3 sequences, roughly 45% seen once, with about 20% in the top ten. Trimming shortened V by 3 bases and J by 2 bases, and 7 bases separated the two germline ends. CDR3 length equals 13 residues. The germline CDR1 and CDR2 sequences are SNHLY and FYNNEI. This specimen comes from a study of CD8+CD57+ T cells in acquired aplastic anemia. At the level of the study: Sorted CD4+ plus CD8+ cells gave DNA averaging roughly 3.2 ug. Findings and caveats of the study: Researchers reported that CD8+ Simpson's diversity was not significantly different in patients versus controls. Patients and controls shared roughly 28 CD8+ CDR3 sequences, which appeared highly expressed in patients and within their immunodominant clones.

This chain links TRBV2 with TRBJ1-2; D not certain. Sequenced material: sorted CD4+, CD8+, or CD8+CD57+ T cells (not recorded which) from PBMCs. This clonotype was sampled from a human donor with aplastic anemia. The CDR3 DNA reads as TGTGCCAGCAGTGACACAGCAAACTATGGCTACACCTTC. Residues: CASSDTANYGYTF.